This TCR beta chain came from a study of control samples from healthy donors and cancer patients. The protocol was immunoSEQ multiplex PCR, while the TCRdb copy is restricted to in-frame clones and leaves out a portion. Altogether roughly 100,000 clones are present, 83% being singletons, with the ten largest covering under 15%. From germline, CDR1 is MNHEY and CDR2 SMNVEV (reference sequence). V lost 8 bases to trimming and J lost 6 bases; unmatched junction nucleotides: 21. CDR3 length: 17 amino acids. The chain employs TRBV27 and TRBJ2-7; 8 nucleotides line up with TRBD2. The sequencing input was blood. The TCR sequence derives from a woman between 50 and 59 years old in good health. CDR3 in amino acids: CASPTPTAQGTRSEQYF. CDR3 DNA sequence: TGTGCCAGCCCAACCCCGACCGCTCAGGGGACTAGGTCCGAGCAGTACTTC.